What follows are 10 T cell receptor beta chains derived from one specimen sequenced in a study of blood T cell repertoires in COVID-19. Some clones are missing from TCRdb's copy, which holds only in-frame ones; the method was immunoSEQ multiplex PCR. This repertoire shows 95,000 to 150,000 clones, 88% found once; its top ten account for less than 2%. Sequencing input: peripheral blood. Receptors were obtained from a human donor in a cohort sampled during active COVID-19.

The CDR3 protein is CASSELLAGGFTDTQYF. Written as DNA, the CDR3 is TGTGCCAGCAGTGAACTACTAGCGGGGGGCTTCACAGATACGCAGTATTTT. The V and J genes are TRBV2 and TRBJ2-3; TRBD2 agrees at 12 bases. This CDR3 is built from 17 residues. In germline, CDR1 is SNHLY, CDR2 FYNNEI. The V segment lost 2 bases and the J segment 2 bases; nucleotides outside the gene matches: 5.

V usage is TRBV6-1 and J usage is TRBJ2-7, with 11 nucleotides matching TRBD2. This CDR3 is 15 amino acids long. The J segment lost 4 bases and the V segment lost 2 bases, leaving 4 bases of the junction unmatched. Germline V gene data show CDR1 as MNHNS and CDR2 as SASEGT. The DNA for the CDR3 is TGTGCCAGCAGTGAAACTAGCGGGGGCCCGTACGAGCAGTACTTC. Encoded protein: CASSETSGGPYEQYF.

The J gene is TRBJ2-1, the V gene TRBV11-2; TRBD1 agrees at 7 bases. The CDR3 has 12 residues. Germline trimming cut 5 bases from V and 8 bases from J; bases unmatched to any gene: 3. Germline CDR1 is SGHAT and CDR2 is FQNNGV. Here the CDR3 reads CASSPDRDEQFF. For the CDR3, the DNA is TGTGCCAGCAGCCCCGACAGGGATGAGCAGTTCTTC.

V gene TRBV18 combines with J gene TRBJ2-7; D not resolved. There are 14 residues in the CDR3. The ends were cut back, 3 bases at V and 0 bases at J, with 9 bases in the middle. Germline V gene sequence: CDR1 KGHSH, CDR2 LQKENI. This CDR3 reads CASSPALSSYEQYF. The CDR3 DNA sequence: TGTGCCAGCTCACCGGCACTATCCTCCTACGAGCAGTACTTC.

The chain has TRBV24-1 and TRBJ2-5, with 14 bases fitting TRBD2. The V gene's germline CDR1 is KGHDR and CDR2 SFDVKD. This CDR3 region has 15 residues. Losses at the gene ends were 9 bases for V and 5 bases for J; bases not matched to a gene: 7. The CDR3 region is CATGLAGGGEETQYF. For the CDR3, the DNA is TGTGCCACCGGACTAGCGGGAGGAGGGGAGGAGACCCAGTACTTC.

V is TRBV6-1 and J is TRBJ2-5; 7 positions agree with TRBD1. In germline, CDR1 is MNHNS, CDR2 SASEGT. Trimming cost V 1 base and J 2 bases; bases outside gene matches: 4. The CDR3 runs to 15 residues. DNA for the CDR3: TGTGCCAGCAGTGAAGAGGGCAGGGGGCAAGAGACCCAGTACTTC. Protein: CASSEEGRGQETQYF.

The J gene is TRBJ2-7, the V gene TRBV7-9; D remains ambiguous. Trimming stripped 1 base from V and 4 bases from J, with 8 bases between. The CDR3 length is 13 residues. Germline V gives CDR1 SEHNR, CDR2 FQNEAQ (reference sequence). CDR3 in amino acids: CASSLGFRYEQYF. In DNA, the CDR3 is TGTGCCAGCAGCTTAGGGTTCAGATACGAGCAGTACTTC. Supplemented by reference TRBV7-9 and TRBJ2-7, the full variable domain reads DTGVSQNPRHKITKRGQNVTFRCDPISEHNRLYWYRQTLGQGPEFLTYFQNEAQLEKSRLLSDRFSAERPKGSFSTLEIQRTEQGDSAMYLCASSLGFRYEQYFGPGTRLTVT.

The CDR3: CASSQAGVRSPLHF. In nucleotides, the CDR3 is TGTGCCAGCAGCCAAGCAGGGGTAAGGTCACCCCTCCACTTT. The chain combines TRBV3-1 (or the pseudogene TRBV3-2) with TRBJ1-6; a weak D match, TRBD1 (6 bases). CDR3 size: 14 residues. CDR1 is LGHDT and CDR2 is YNNKEL in the germline V gene (reference sequence). V was pared by 1 base and J by 10 bases, with 11 bases between.

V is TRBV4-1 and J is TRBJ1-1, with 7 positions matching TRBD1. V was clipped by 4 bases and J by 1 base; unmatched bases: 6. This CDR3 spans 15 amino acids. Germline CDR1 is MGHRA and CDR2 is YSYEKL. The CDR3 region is CASSRDGTANTEAFF. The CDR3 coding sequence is TGCGCCAGCAGCCGAGACGGGACAGCGAACACTGAAGCTTTCTTT.

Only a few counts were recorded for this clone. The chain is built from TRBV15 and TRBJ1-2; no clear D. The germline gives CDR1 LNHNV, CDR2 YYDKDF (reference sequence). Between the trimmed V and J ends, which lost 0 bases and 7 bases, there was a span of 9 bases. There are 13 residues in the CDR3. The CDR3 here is CATSRDSPGGYTF. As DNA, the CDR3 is TGTGCCACCAGCAGAGATTCGCCGGGTGGCTACACCTTC. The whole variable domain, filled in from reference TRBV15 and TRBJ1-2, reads DAMVIQNPRYQVTQFGKPVTLSCSQTLNHNVMYWYQQKSSQAPKLLFHYYDKDFNNEADTPDNFQSRRPNTSFCFLDIRSPGLGDTAMYLCATSRDSPGGYTFGSGTRLTVV.